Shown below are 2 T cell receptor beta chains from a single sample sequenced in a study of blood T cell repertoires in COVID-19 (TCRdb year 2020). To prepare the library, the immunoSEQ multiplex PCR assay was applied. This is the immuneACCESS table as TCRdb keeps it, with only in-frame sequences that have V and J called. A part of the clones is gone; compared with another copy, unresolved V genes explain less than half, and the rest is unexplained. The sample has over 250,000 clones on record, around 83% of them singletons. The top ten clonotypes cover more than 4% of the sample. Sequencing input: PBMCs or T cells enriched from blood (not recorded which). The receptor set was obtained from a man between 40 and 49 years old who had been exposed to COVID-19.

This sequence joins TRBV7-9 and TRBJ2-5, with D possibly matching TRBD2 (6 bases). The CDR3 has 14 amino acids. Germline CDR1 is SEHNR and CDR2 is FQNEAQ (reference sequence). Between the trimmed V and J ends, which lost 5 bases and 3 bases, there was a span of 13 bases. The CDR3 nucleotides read TGTGCCAGCAGCGGGAGGAACACAAAAGAGACCCAGTACTTC. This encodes CASSGRNTKETQYF.

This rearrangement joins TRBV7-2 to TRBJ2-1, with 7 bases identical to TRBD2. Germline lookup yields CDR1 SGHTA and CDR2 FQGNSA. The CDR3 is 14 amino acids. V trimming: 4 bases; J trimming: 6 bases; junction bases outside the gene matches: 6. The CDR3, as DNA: TGTGCCAGCAGCTCCGCCCGCGGGGGCAATGAGCAGTTCTTC. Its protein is CASSSARGGNEQFF.